The present entry profiles one T cell receptor (beta chain) with its context. Its target is not known. It was with 60 Vbeta and 13 Jbeta primers that the PCR ran. The table came from immunoSEQ multiplex PCR; TCRdb's copy has only in-frame clones and leaves some out. Here the sample table reports 90,000 to 150,000 clones. Germline CDR1 reads SGHNT; CDR2 reads YYREEE (reference sequence). V lost 0 bases, J lost 3 bases, and 2 bases stayed unmatched. CDR3 length: 14 residues. The source of the sample is a study of cytomegalovirus exposure and HLA in healthy donors. Findings of the study overall: Researchers catalogued under 200 TCR beta chains as cytomegalovirus-associated. Relative to the roughly 700-donor mean, N-insertions were reportedly fewer in an Asian-associated ancestry cluster in a later analysis. Both high specificity and high sensitivity reportedly marked the classifier's diagnosis of cytomegalovirus status.

This receptor was identified in a man aged 18 to 29 in good health and CMV-seronegative. V gene TRBV5-4 combines with J gene TRBJ2-7, with TRBD1 matching over 8 bases. Specimen: PBMCs. Here the CDR3 reads CASSLGQGRYEQYF. In nucleotides, the CDR3 is TGTGCCAGCAGCTTGGGACAGGGGCGCTACGAGCAGTACTTC.